These T cell receptor beta chains were read from a single sample in a study of blood T cell repertoires in COVID-19. Profiling relied on immunoSEQ multiplex PCR, and the TCRdb table lists in-frame clones only, not all of them. The sample contains approximately 79,000 clones, 85% to 90% of which appear only once. Sequencing input: peripheral blood. The source of these receptors is a man in his fifties or sixties with acute or convalescent COVID-19. Both conserved end residues are part of each CDR3. Fields, in order: CDR3 DNA, CDR3 protein, J gene, clone size, V gene, D gene. The D gene is left open where the match is weak. Size tells how often a clone was seen (once, few, many) or the class of an expanded clone, and some rows leave it out.

TGTGCCAGCAGCGCGACCCTGACTGGGTTCCAGTACTTC	CASSATLTGFQYF	TRBJ2-5	-	TRBV9	-
TGTGCCAGTAGTATGGGGGGAAGAGAAGGCTACACCTTC	CASSMGGREGYTF	TRBJ1-2	-	TRBV19	-
TGTGCCAGCAGCCAAGTAAGGGGCACTGAAGCTTTCTTT	CASSQVRGTEAFF	TRBJ1-1	-	TRBV4-2	-
TGCAGCGCCGACGACAGGGAAAACGGGGAGCTGTTTTTT	CSADDRENGELFF	TRBJ2-2	-	TRBV29-1	TRBD1
TGCAGCGTTGTAGATCTTCATGGCTATGAGCAGTTCTTC	CSVVDLHGYEQFF	TRBJ2-1	-	TRBV29-1	-
TGTGCCAGCAGCGCAGGGACAGGGTTAAGCAATGAGCAGTTCTTC	CASSAGTGLSNEQFF	TRBJ2-1	-	TRBV9	TRBD1
TGTGCCAGCAGCTTAGGCGCAGGCTCCTTTAGGGATACGCAGTATTTT	CASSLGAGSFRDTQYF	TRBJ2-3	-	TRBV11-3	-
TGTGCCAGCAGCCCCCGGGCCCAGCACACAGGTACGCAGTATTTT	CASSPRAQHTGTQYF	TRBJ2-3	-	TRBV3-1/TRBV3-2	-
TGTGCCAGCAGCTTAGCGCTCAGGGGCCTAAACACTGAAGCTTTCTTT	CASSLALRGLNTEAFF	TRBJ1-1	-	TRBV11-1	-
TGTGCCAGCAGCCATACTACAGGGGGCCCGAACACCGGGGAGCTGTTTTTT	CASSHTTGGPNTGELFF	TRBJ2-2	-	TRBV6-2/TRBV6-3	TRBD1
TGTGCTATCGGGGGGTCAGCTAACACCGGGGAGCTGTTTTTT	CAIGGSANTGELFF	TRBJ2-2	-	TRBV10-3	TRBD2
TGTGCCAGCATCGGTACCTCGAACACCGGGGAGCTGTTTTTT	CASIGTSNTGELFF	TRBJ2-2	-	TRBV25-1	-
TGTGCCAGCAGTGTCGTTAGGCGACAGGGCTCTGGAAACACCATATATTTT	CASSVVRRQGSGNTIYF	TRBJ1-3	-	TRBV6-1	TRBD1
TGTGCCAGCAGCGGACTACCAGCGAACTCCTACGAGCAGTACTTC	CASSGLPANSYEQYF	TRBJ2-7	-	TRBV5-5	-
TGCGCCAGCAGCTTGGCGGGGACTAGTTCGGATACGCAGTATTTT	CASSLAGTSSDTQYF	TRBJ2-3	-	TRBV5-1	TRBD2
TGTGCCAGAAGGACAGAGAACACCGGGGAGCTGTTTTTT	CARRTENTGELFF	TRBJ2-2	once	TRBV2	-
TGCGCCAGCATTGACAGGGCCAACACTGAAGCTTTCTTT	CASIDRANTEAFF	TRBJ1-1	-	TRBV10-2	TRBD1
TGTGCCAGTAGTAGGGCCTTTAGCAATCAGCCCCAGCATTTT	CASSRAFSNQPQHF	TRBJ1-5	-	TRBV19	-
TGCGCCAGCAGCTTGGAGGCGGAGGCAGATACGCAGTATTTT	CASSLEAEADTQYF	TRBJ2-3	-	TRBV5-1	-
TGTGCCAGCAGCTCGCCTGGAGTGCCTTTCAATGAGCAGTTCTTC	CASSSPGVPFNEQFF	TRBJ2-1	-	TRBV7-3	-
TGTGCCATCAGCCATACAGGGGTAGTCGAGCAGTACTTC	CAISHTGVVEQYF	TRBJ2-7	-	TRBV10-3	TRBD1
TGTGCCAGTAGCGGAGACAGGGCTACCTACAATGAGCAGTTCTTC	CASSGDRATYNEQFF	TRBJ2-1	few	TRBV19	TRBD1
TGTGCCAGCAGCAACAGTGGAAGTAACTATGGCTACACCTTC	CASSNSGSNYGYTF	TRBJ1-2	-	TRBV6-5	-
TGCAGTGCTAGTGTGCCTAGCGGGGGGGCCTCCTACGAGCAGTACTTC	CSASVPSGGASYEQYF	TRBJ2-7	-	TRBV20-1	TRBD2
TGTGCCAGCAGCCCGGGACTAGCAACAGATACGCAGTATTTT	CASSPGLATDTQYF	TRBJ2-3	-	TRBV7-3	TRBD2
TGTGCCAGCAGCCCGACAGATTCTAACTATGGCTACACCTTC	CASSPTDSNYGYTF	TRBJ1-2	-	TRBV5-4	-